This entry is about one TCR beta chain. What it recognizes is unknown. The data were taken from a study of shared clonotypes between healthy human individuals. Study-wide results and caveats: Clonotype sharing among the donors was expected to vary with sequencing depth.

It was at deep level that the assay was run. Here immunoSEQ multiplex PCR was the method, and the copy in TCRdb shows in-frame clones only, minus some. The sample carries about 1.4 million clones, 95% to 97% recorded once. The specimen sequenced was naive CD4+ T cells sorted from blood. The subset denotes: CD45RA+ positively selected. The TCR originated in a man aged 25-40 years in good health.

CDR3 nucleotide sequence: TGCGCCAGCAGCCACAGTGGGGCGAAGCAAGAGACCCAGTACTTC. Translation: CASSHSGAKQETQYF. The V call is TRBV4-3, the J call TRBJ2-5; tentatively, D is TRBD1 (5 bases). This CDR3 is 15 amino acids long. Germline loops: CDR1 LGHNA, CDR2 YSLEER. V was pared by 3 bases and J by 2 bases, with 13 bases between.